One sample yielded the 9 T cell receptor beta chains listed below, sequenced in a study of cytomegalovirus exposure and HLA in healthy donors. Primers for the PCR totalled 60 Vbeta and 13 Jbeta. Profiled with immunoSEQ multiplex PCR; TCRdb holds only in-frame clones, not every one. Of under 120,000 clones in the sample, around 60% were seen once. What was sequenced was PBMCs. The receptors derive from a man aged 25 to 40 in good health and CMV-seropositive.

J is TRBJ2-2 and V is TRBV25-1; tentative D call: TRBD2 (5 bases). Germline V gene sequence: CDR1 MGHDK, CDR2 SYGVNS. The CDR3 extends over 14 amino acids. The V gene lost 4 bases and the J gene lost 7 bases, with 13 bases spanning the gap. The CDR3 here is CASSVWQAGGELFF. The CDR3 DNA follows: TGTGCCAGCAGTGTATGGCAGGCGGGCGGGGAGCTGTTTTTT.

This chain links TRBV7-9 with TRBJ2-1; 8 nucleotides agree with TRBD2. CDR3 length: 14 amino acids. CDR1 and CDR2 (germline): SEHNR, FQNEAQ (reference sequence). V lost 5 bases and J lost 4; bases outside the gene matches: 4. CDR3 coding DNA: TGTGCCAGCAGCACCGGGGGGGCATACAATGAGCAGTTCTTC. Its protein is CASSTGGAYNEQFF.

CDR3: CASSLGPESGTEAFF. CDR3 DNA sequence: TGCGCCAGCAGCTTGGGGCCAGAAAGTGGCACTGAAGCTTTCTTT. The chain employs TRBV5-1 and TRBJ1-1; D gene uncertain. The V and J ends lost 0 bases and 4 bases respectively, with 13 bases between them. Germline CDR1 is SGHRS and CDR2 is YFSETQ. This CDR3 spans 15 amino acids. The full variable domain, rest sourced from reference TRBV5-1 and TRBJ1-1, is KAGVTQTPRYLIKTRGQQVTLSCSPISGHRSVSWYQQTPGQGLQFLFEYFSETQRNKGNFPGRFSGRQFSNSRSEMNVSTLELGDSALYLCASSLGPESGTEAFFGQGTRLTVV.

The chain carries TRBV5-1 and TRBJ2-5; TRBD1 matches at 9 bases. The ends lost 1 base at V and 4 bases at J; junction bases unmatched: 8. CDR1 is SGHRS, CDR2 YFSETQ, per germline. The CDR3 sequence is 16 residues long. CDR3 nucleotide sequence: TGCGCCAGCAGCTTGCGCGGAGACAGGGGGGTAGAGACCCAGTACTTC. The encoded protein is CASSLRGDRGVETQYF.

The chain combines TRBV7-9 with TRBJ2-7; weak D call: TRBD2 (6 bases). The CDR3 length is 12 residues. Trimming took off 5 bases at V and 7 bases at J, with 12 bases between the two ends. CDR1 and CDR2 from the germline V gene are SEHNR and FQNEAQ (reference sequence). In DNA, the CDR3 is TGTGCCAGCAGCCGTGGTGCGGGGGAGCAGTACTTC. Translating it yields CASSRGAGEQYF.

This clone has a single count. V usage is TRBV6-1 and J usage is TRBJ2-7; 14 positions match TRBD2. Germline loops: CDR1 MNHNS, CDR2 SASEGT. Trimming at V came to 3 bases and at J to 3 bases, leaving 4 bases not matched to a gene. This CDR3 has 16 amino acids. CDR3 amino acids: CASSEGLAGALYEQYF. CDR3 bases: TGTGCCAGCAGTGAGGGACTAGCGGGGGCTCTCTACGAGCAGTACTTC.

The chain couples TRBV7-8 to TRBJ1-1, with TRBD1 matching 7 bases. The length of the CDR3 is 12 residues. Germline values: CDR1 SGHVS, CDR2 FQNEAQ. The trim removed 4 bases at V and 8 bases at J, leaving 4 bases unmatched. The CDR3 protein is CASSSDRIEAFF. CDR3 coding DNA: TGTGCCAGCAGCTCGGACAGGATAGAAGCTTTCTTT.

This clone appeared a few times. The chain has TRBV7-6 and TRBJ1-2, with D unresolved. The CDR3 extends over 14 amino acids. The V gene's germline CDR1 is SGHVS and CDR2 FNYEAQ. Trimming shortened V by 5 bases and J by 6 bases, and 16 bases separated the two germline ends. Here the CDR3 DNA reads TGTGCCAGCAGCCGAAATGAGGGAGTGGATGGCTACACCTTC. Translating gives CASSRNEGVDGYTF.

The chain employs TRBV4-1 and TRBJ2-2; 12 positions agree with TRBD2. Germline trimming cut 2 bases from V and 0 bases from J; bases unmatched to any gene: 13. The CDR3 covers 21 residues. The germline V gene has CDR1 MGHRA and CDR2 YSYEKL. CDR3 sequence: CASSQISLRLAGAANTGELFF. In DNA, the CDR3 is TGCGCCAGCAGCCAAATCTCCCTACGACTAGCGGGGGCCGCGAACACCGGGGAGCTGTTTTTT.